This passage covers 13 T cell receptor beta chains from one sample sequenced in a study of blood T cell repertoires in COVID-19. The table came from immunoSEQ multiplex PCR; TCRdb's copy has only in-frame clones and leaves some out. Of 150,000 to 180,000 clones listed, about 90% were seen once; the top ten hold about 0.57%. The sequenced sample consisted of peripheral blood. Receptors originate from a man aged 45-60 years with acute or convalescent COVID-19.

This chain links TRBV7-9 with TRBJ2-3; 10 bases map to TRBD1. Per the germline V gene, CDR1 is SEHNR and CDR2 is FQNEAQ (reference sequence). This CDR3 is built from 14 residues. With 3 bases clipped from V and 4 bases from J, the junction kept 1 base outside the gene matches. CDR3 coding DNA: TGTGCCAGCAGCTTCGGACAGGGGGCAGATACGCAGTATTTT. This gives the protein CASSFGQGADTQYF.

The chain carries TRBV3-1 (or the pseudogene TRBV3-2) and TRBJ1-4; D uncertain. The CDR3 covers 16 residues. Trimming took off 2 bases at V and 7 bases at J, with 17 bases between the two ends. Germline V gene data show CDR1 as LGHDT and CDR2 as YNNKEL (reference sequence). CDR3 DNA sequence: TGTGCCAGCAGCCAACAGGAATTGGTGGGTGGTGAAAAACTGTTTTTT. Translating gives CASSQQELVGGEKLFF.

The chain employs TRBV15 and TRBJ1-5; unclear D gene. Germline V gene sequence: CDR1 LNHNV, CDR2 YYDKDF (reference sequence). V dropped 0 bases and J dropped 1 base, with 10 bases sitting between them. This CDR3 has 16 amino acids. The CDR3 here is CATSRDWQASNQPQHF. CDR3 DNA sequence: TGTGCCACCAGCAGAGATTGGCAGGCAAGCAATCAGCCCCAGCATTTT.

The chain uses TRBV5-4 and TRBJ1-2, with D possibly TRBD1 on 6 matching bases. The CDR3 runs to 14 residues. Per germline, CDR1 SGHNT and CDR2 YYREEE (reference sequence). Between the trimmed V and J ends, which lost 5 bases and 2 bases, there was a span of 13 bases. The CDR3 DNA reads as TGTGCCAGCAGTTTTGGGGGCCCGAACTATGGCTACACCTTC. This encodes CASSFGGPNYGYTF. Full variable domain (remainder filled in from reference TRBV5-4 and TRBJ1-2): ETGVTQSPTHLIKTRGQQVTLRCSSQSGHNTVSWYQQALGQGPQFIFQYYREEENGRGNFPPRFSGLQFPNYSSELNVNALELDDSALYLCASSFGGPNYGYTFGSGTRLTVV.

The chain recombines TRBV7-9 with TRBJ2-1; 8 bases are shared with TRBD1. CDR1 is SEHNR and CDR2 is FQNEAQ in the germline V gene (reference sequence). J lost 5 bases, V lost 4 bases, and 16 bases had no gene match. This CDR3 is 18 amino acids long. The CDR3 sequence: CASSSPGQAVLLDNEQFF. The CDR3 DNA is TGTGCCAGCAGCTCGCCGGGACAGGCCGTTCTTTTGGACAATGAGCAGTTCTTC.

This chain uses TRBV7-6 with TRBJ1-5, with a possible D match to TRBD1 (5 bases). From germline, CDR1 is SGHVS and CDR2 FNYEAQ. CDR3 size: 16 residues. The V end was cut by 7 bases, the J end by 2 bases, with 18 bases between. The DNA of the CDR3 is TGTGCCAGCACCCCTTTCGGCAGGGAAGGCAATCAGCCCCAGCATTTT. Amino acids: CASTPFGREGNQPQHF.

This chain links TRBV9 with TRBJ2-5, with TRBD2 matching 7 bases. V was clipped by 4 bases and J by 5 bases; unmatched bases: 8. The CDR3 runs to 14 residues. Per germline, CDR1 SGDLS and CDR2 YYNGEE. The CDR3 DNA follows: TGTGCCAGCAGCCCCGCCGGGGGGTTGGAGACCCAGTACTTC. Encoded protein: CASSPAGGLETQYF.

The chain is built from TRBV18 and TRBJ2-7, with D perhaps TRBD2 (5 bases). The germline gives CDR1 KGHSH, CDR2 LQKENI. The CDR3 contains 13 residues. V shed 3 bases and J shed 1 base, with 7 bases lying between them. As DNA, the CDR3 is TGTGCCAGCTCACCCGGACTGTCCTACGAGCAGTACTTC. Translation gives CASSPGLSYEQYF.

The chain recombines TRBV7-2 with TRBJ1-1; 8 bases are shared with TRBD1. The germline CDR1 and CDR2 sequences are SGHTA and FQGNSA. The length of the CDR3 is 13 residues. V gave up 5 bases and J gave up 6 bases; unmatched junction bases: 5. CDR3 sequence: CASSPSTGAEAFF. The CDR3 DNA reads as TGTGCCAGCAGCCCCTCGACAGGGGCTGAAGCTTTCTTT.

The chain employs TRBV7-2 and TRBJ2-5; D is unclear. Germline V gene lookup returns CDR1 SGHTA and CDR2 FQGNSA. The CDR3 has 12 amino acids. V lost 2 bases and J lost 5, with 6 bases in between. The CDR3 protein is CASSLLRETQYF. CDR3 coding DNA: TGTGCCAGCAGCTTACTCCGGGAGACCCAGTACTTC.

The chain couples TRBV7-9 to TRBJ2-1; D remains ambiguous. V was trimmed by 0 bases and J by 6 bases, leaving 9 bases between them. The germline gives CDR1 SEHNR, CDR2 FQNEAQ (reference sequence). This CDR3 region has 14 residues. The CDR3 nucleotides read TGTGCCAGCAGCTTAGCTGGGTCGGGCAATGAGCAGTTCTTC. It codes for CASSLAGSGNEQFF.

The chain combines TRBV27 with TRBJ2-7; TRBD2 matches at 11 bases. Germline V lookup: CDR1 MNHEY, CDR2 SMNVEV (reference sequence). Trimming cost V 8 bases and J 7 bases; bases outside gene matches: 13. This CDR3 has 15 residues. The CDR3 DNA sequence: TGTGCCAGCCGGCGGCTAGCGGGAGGATTAGGGGAGCAGTACTTC. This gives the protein CASRRLAGGLGEQYF.

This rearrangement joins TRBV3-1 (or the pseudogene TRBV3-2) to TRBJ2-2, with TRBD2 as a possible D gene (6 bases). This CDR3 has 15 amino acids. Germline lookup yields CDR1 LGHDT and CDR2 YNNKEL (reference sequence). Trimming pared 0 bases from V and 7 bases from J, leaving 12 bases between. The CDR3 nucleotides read TGTGCCAGCAGCCAAGATGGGCTAGCGCTCGGGGAGCTGTTTTTT. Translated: CASSQDGLALGELFF.